Many counts were recorded for the clone carrying this T cell receptor beta chain. The antigen is undetermined. An end of the junction does not agree with germline; a read error may underlie this. The sample belongs to a study of CD8 T cells in ankylosing spondylitis. The CDR3 covers 13 residues. The germline V gene encodes CDR1 LNHNV and CDR2 YYDKDF (reference sequence). Study-level points and caveats: For ankylosing spondylitis blood, a TCR beta motif of several highly homologous variants appeared characteristic. Clones linked to disease were reported to show significant enrichment in matched ankylosing spondylitis synovial fluid.

TCRdb redid the calling of the 5' RACE reads with MiXCR, one entry per CDR3 protein. The data contain 300,000 to 350,000 distinct CDR3 sequences, 11% of them singletons. The sequenced sample was blood, either unsorted or a sorted T cell fraction (not recorded which). The gene calls are TRBV15 and TRBJ2-7, with no clear D. This TCR was sampled from a female donor with ankylosing spondylitis or in good health (not recorded which). The CDR3 bases are TGTGCCACCAGCAGAGATCTTATCGAAGATCACCTCTTC. It specifies CATSRDLIEDHLF.